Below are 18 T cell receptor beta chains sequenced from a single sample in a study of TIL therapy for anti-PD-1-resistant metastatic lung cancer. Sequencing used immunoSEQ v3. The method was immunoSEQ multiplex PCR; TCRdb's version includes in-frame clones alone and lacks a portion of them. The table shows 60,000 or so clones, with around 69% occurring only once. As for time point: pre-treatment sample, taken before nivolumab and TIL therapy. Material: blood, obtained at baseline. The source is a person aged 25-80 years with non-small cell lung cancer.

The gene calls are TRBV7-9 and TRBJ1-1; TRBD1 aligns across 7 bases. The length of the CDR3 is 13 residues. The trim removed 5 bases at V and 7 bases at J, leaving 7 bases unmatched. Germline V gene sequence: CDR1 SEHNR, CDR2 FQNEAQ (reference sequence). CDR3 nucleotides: TGTGCCAGCAGCGAACAACGGGACAGTGAAGCTTTCTTT. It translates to CASSEQRDSEAFF.

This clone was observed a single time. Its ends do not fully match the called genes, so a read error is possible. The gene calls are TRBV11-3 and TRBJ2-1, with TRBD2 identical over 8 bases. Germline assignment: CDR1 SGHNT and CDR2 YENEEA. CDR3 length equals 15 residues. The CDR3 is CASSLENAGGRGQFF. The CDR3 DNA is TGTGCCAGCAGCCTAGAGAACGCGGGGGGCCGTGGGCAGTTCTTC.

In nucleotides, the CDR3 is TGTGCCAGCAGTGAAGGGTGGGCTGGAAACACCATATATTTT. This translates into CASSEGWAGNTIYF. The V and J genes are TRBV6-1 and TRBJ1-3; no clear D. The CDR3 runs 14 residues. CDR1 MNHNS and CDR2 SASEGT come from the germline V gene. The ends were cut back, 1 base at V and 2 bases at J, with 6 bases in the middle.

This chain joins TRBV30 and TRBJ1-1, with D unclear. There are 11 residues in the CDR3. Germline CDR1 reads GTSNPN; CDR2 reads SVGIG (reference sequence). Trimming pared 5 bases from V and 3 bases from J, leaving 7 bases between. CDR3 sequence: CAWGYDTEAFF. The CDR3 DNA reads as TGTGCCTGGGGGTATGACACTGAAGCTTTCTTT.

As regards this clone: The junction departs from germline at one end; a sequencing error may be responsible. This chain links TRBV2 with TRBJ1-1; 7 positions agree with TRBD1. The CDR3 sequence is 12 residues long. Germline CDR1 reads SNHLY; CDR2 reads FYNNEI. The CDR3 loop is CASSQAKGAAFF. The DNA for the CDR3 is TGTGCCAGCAGTCAAGCCAAGGGGGCAGCTTTCTTT.

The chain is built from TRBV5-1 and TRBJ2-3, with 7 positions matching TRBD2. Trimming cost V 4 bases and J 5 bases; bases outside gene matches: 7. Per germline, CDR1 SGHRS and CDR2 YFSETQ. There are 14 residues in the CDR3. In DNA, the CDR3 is TGCGCCAGCAGCAATGGACTAGTCCAAGATACGCAGTATTTT. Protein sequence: CASSNGLVQDTQYF.

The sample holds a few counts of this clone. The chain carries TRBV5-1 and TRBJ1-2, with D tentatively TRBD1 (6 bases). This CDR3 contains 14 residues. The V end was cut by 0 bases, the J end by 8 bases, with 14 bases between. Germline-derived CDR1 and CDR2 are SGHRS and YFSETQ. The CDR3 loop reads CASSLDRGAQGYTF. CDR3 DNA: TGCGCCAGCAGCTTGGACCGGGGGGCGCAGGGCTACACCTTC.

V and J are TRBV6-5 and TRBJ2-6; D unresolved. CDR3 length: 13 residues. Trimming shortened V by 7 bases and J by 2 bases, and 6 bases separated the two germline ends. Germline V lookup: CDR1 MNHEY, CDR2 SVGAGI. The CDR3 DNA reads TGTGCCAGCAAGGTGGCTGGGGCCAACGTCCTGACTTTC. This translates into CASKVAGANVLTF.

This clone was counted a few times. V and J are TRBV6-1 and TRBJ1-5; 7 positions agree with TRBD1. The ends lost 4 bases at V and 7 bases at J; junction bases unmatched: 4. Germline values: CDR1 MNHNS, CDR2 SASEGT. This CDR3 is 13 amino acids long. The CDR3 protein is CASSGQGRQPQHF. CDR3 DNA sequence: TGTGCCAGCAGTGGACAGGGTCGGCAGCCCCAGCATTTT.

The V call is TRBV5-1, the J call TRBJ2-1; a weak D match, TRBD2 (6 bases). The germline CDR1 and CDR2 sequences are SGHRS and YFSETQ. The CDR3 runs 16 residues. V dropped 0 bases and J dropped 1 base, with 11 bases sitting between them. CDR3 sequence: CASSLVAGKSYNEQFF. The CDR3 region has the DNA TGCGCCAGCAGCTTGGTCGCGGGGAAATCCTACAATGAGCAGTTCTTC.

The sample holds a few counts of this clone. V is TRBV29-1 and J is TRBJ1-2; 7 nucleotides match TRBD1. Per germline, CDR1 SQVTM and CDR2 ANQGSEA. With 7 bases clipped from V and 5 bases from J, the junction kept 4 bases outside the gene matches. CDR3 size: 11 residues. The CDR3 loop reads CSANRGYGYTF. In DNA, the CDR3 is TGCAGCGCAAACAGGGGTTATGGCTACACCTTC.

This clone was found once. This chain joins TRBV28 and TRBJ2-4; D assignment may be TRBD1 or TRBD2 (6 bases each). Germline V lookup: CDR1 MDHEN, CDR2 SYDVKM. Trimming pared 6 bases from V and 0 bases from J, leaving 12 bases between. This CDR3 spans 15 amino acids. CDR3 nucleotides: TGTGCCAGCAGCGGGGGCCCGGGAGCCAAAAACATTCAGTACTTC. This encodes CASSGGPGAKNIQYF. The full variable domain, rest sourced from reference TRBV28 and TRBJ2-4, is DVKVTQSSRYLVKRTGEKVFLECVQDMDHENMFWYRQDPGLGLRLIYFSYDVKMKEKGDIPEGYSVSREKKERFSLILESASTNQTSMYLCASSGGPGAKNIQYFGAGTRLSVL.

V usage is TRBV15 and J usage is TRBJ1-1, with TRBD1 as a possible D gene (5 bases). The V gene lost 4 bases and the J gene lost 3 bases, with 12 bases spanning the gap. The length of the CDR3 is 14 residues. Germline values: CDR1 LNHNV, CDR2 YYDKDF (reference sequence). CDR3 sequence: CATSKRGRDTEAFF. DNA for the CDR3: TGTGCCACCAGCAAAAGGGGAAGGGACACTGAAGCTTTCTTT.

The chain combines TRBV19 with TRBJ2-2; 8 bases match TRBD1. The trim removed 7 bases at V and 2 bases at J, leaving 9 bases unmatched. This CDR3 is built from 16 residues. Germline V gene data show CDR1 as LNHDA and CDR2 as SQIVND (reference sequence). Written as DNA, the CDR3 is TGTGCCAGTATTAACTCAGGGGGCTTTAACACCGGGGAGCTGTTTTTT. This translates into CASINSGGFNTGELFF.

CDR3 sequence: CASSPGQTSGELFF. Written as DNA, the CDR3 is TGTGCCAGCAGCCCGGGACAGACCAGCGGGGAGCTGTTTTTT. This chain links TRBV28 with TRBJ2-2, with 7 bases matching TRBD1. The V gene end was trimmed by 6 bases and the J gene end by 7 bases; junction bases not matched to a gene: 8. The CDR3 has 14 amino acids. Looked up from germline, CDR1 is MDHEN and CDR2 is SYDVKM.

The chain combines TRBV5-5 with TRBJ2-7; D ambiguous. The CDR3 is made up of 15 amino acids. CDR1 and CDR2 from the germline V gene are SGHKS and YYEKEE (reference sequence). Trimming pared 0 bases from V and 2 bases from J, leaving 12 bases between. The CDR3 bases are TGTGCCAGCAGCTTGGACGGCCTCACTACCTACGAGCAGTACTTC. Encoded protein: CASSLDGLTTYEQYF.

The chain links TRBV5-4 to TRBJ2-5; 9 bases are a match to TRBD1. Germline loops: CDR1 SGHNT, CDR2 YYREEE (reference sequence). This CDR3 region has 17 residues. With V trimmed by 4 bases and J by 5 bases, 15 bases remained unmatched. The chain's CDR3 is CASSQPGTGPRVETQYF. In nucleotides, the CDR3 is TGTGCCAGCAGCCAACCCGGGACAGGGCCTCGGGTGGAGACCCAGTACTTC.

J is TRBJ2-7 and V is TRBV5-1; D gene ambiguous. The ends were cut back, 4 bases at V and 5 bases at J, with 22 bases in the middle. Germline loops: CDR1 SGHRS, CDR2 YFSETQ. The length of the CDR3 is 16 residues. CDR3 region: CASSEFKGRRQDEQYF. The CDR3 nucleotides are TGCGCCAGCAGCGAGTTTAAGGGCAGGCGTCAGGACGAGCAGTACTTC.